This T cell receptor (beta chain) comes out of a study of blood T cells in healthy people across ages. Overall study results and limits: The recorded TCR beta diversity per million T cells decreased in a roughly linear manner with age.

Germline V CDR1 and CDR2: SEHNR, FQNEAQ (reference sequence). V lost 2 bases to trimming and J lost 2 bases; unmatched junction nucleotides: 6. The CDR3 sequence is 16 residues long. With regard to this clonotype: The antigen remains unidentified.

Combining a sample-barcoded 5' primer with a J-beta primer mix, a second PCR ran for roughly 6 to 12 cycles. Tagging of each cDNA molecule was performed by a template-switch adaptor with 12 random nucleotides. Paired-end reads containing CDR3 totaled no fewer than 2.5 million for each sample. Each CDR3 protein gets one entry after TCRdb re-called the 5' RACE reads with MiXCR. This table has some 780,000 distinct CDR3 sequences, approximately 60% appearing once. Material: blood. The receptor's source is a middle-aged man in good health. The chain joins TRBV7-9 to TRBJ2-3, with 8 nucleotides matching TRBD2. CDR3 bases: TGTGCCAGCAGCTTAACGGCGGGGGGTTCCACAGATACGCAGTATTTT. It translates to CASSLTAGGSTDTQYF.